One and the same sample provided the 26 T cell receptor beta chains below, sequenced in a study of T cell responses to AZD1222 COVID-19 vaccine. Data came from immunoSEQ multiplex PCR; TCRdb stores just in-frame clones and leaves some out. The sample includes roughly 180,000 clones, approximately 90% seen only once; the top ten take approximately 1.8%. This specimen consisted of peripheral blood, obtained 28 days after the second AZD1222 dose. The receptors come from an adult who received the AZD1222 COVID-19 vaccine.

V is TRBV19 and J is TRBJ1-1; D unresolved. CDR3 length: 14 residues. Per germline, CDR1 LNHDA and CDR2 SQIVND (reference sequence). V lost 5 bases to trimming and J lost 0 bases, with 10 bases between them. The CDR3 nucleotides are TGTGCCAGTAGTGTTCCGTACATGAACACTGAAGCTTTCTTT. Amino acid sequence: CASSVPYMNTEAFF.

The chain uses TRBV6-2 or TRBV6-3 and TRBJ2-3; possible D gene TRBD1, 5 bases. CDR3 length: 14 amino acids. Germline loops: CDR1 MNHEY, CDR2 SVGEGT. V shed 0 bases and J shed 5 bases, with 9 bases lying between them. The CDR3 spells CASSYSIRGDTQYF. The CDR3 DNA sequence: TGTGCCAGCAGTTACTCTATAAGGGGAGATACGCAGTATTTT.

J is TRBJ2-6 and V is TRBV5-4; no definite D call. This CDR3 is built from 12 residues. Trimming removed 3 bases at V and 2 bases at J, with 0 bases between. Germline values: CDR1 SGHNT, CDR2 YYREEE (reference sequence). CDR3 nucleotide sequence: TGTGCCAGCAGCTCTGGGGCCAACGTCCTGACTTTC. Its translation is CASSSGANVLTF. Together with reference TRBV5-4 and TRBJ2-6, the CDR3 gives the full variable domain: ETGVTQSPTHLIKTRGQQVTLRCSSQSGHNTVSWYQQALGQGPQFIFQYYREEENGRGNFPPRFSGLQFPNYSSELNVNALELDDSALYLCASSSGANVLTFGAGSRLTVL.

This sequence joins TRBV24-1 and TRBJ2-6; TRBD1 aligns across 10 bases. V lost 3 bases to trimming and J lost 6 bases; unmatched junction nucleotides: 4. This CDR3 has 16 amino acids. The germline gives CDR1 KGHDR, CDR2 SFDVKD. This CDR3 reads CATSDGQGGKANVLTF. The CDR3 DNA follows: TGTGCCACCAGTGATGGACAGGGGGGGAAGGCCAACGTCCTGACTTTC.

The chain employs TRBV5-5 and TRBJ1-1, with D hard to call. CDR1 and CDR2 (germline): SGHKS, YYEKEE (reference sequence). The CDR3 has 11 amino acids. V was shortened by 0 bases and J by 11 bases, with 8 bases between the two germline ends. CDR3 sequence reads: CASSLDREAFF. CDR3 in DNA: TGTGCCAGCAGCTTGGATCGCGAGGCTTTCTTT.

This chain connects TRBV12-3 or TRBV12-4 to TRBJ2-7, with D uncertain. The CDR3 consists of 12 residues. Trimming shortened V by 7 bases and J by 2 bases, and 9 bases separated the two germline ends. The DNA of the CDR3 is TGTGCCAGCACCTCACCTACCTACGAGCAGTACTTC. Translation gives CASTSPTYEQYF.

This chain joins TRBV11-2 and TRBJ2-7; D tentatively reads TRBD1 or TRBD2 (6 bases each). V was shortened by 5 bases and J by 6 bases, with 17 bases between the two germline ends. CDR1 is SGHAT, CDR2 FQNNGV, per germline. The CDR3 is 14 residues long. The CDR3 DNA is TGTGCCAGCAGCACCACACCGGGGGCGGCCGAGCAGTACTTC. Protein sequence: CASSTTPGAAEQYF.

This clone was seen a handful of times. The V call is TRBV3-1 (or the pseudogene TRBV3-2), the J call TRBJ2-7, with D perhaps TRBD2 (5 bases). With 4 bases removed from V and 6 bases from J, the gap between germline ends came to 10 bases. The germline V gene has CDR1 LGHDT and CDR2 YNNKEL (reference sequence). The CDR3 is 12 amino acids. This chain's CDR3 is CASSRLGSEQYF. CDR3 DNA: TGTGCCAGCAGCCGGTTAGGGAGCGAGCAGTACTTC.

The V call is TRBV5-4, the J call TRBJ1-4; a weak D match, TRBD1 (5 bases). From germline, CDR1 is SGHNT and CDR2 YYREEE (reference sequence). Trimming took off 4 bases at V and 2 bases at J, with 12 bases between the two ends. This CDR3 comprises 15 residues. The DNA for the CDR3 is TGTGCCAGCAGCATCCTACAGGACACTAATGAAAAACTGTTTTTT. Its protein product is CASSILQDTNEKLFF. Together with reference TRBV5-4 and TRBJ1-4, the CDR3 gives the full variable domain: ETGVTQSPTHLIKTRGQQVTLRCSSQSGHNTVSWYQQALGQGPQFIFQYYREEENGRGNFPPRFSGLQFPNYSSELNVNALELDDSALYLCASSILQDTNEKLFFGSGTQLSVL.

The V and J genes are TRBV23-1 and TRBJ2-7; maybe TRBD2 (6 bases). TRBV23-1 is flagged as an ORF with uncertain function. The V gene lost 2 bases and the J gene lost 4 bases, with 18 bases spanning the gap. The CDR3 is 16 residues long. For the CDR3, the DNA is TGCGCCAGCAGTCAACCCTCCTGGGGCCGGGGGTACGAGCAGTACTTC. Residues: CASSQPSWGRGYEQYF.

The V and J genes are TRBV6-6 and TRBJ1-5, with D unresolved. V gave up 0 bases and J gave up 3 bases, with 9 bases separating them. Germline loops: CDR1 MNHNY, CDR2 SVGAGI (reference sequence). The CDR3 loop spans 15 amino acids. CDR3 in amino acids: CASSYSRQANQPQHF. The CDR3 bases are TGTGCCAGCAGTTACTCGCGGCAGGCCAATCAGCCCCAGCATTTT.

The chain couples TRBV7-2 to TRBJ2-1; 11 bases fit TRBD2. The ends lost 5 bases at V and 10 bases at J; junction bases unmatched: 7. Germline loops: CDR1 SGHTA, CDR2 FQGNSA. The CDR3 spans 14 residues. The CDR3 DNA reads TGTGCCAGCAGCATCATAGCGGGGGGGTCGGAGCAGTTCTTC. Encoded protein: CASSIIAGGSEQFF.

The CDR3 reads CASSLFRGGNEKLFF. The CDR3 DNA reads as TGTGCCAGCAGCTTATTTAGGGGGGGAAATGAAAAACTGTTTTTT. This chain connects TRBV5-4 to TRBJ1-4; possibly TRBD1 for D (6 bases). V was trimmed by 2 bases and J by 5 bases, leaving 13 bases between them. The length of the CDR3 is 15 residues. Germline lookup yields CDR1 SGHNT and CDR2 YYREEE (reference sequence).

This chain links TRBV5-1 with TRBJ2-7; no clear D gene. Germline CDR1 and CDR2: SGHRS and YFSETQ. The CDR3 runs 14 residues. V lost 4 bases and J lost 4, with 15 bases in between. The CDR3 spells CASSQTLMVYEQYF. The CDR3 coding sequence is TGCGCCAGCAGCCAAACCCTAATGGTTTACGAGCAGTACTTC.

The chain couples TRBV6-5 to TRBJ2-7, with D possibly TRBD2 on 6 matching bases. CDR1 is MNHEY and CDR2 is SVGAGI in the germline V gene. The CDR3 is 15 residues long. Trimming cost V 2 bases and J 0 bases, with 11 bases left between them. CDR3 sequence (DNA): TGTGCCAGCAGTTACCGGGAGTCGTTCTCCTACGAGCAGTACTTC. Its protein product is CASSYRESFSYEQYF.

The chain couples TRBV2 to TRBJ2-5, with D perhaps TRBD1 or TRBD2 (5 bases each). The CDR3 covers 14 residues. CDR1 is SNHLY and CDR2 is FYNNEI in the germline V gene. V lost 6 bases, J lost 5 bases, and 16 bases lay in between. The DNA of the CDR3 is TGTGCCAGCAGCGGGACCGCCACTCGCGAGACCCAGTACTTC. It is translated as CASSGTATRETQYF.

The chain carries TRBV6-5 and TRBJ1-2; D is unresolved. The CDR3 sequence is 13 residues long. Trimming took off 5 bases at V and 4 bases at J, with 11 bases between the two ends. Germline V gives CDR1 MNHEY, CDR2 SVGAGI. CDR3 in DNA: TGTGCCAGCAGTACCAACGGAGGCTATGGCTACACCTTC. The encoded protein is CASSTNGGYGYTF.

The genes are TRBV6-5 and TRBJ1-2; the D gene is possibly TRBD1 (5 bases). CDR3 length equals 14 residues. Trimming cost V 6 bases and J 4 bases, with 15 bases left between them. Looked up from germline, CDR1 is MNHEY and CDR2 is SVGAGI. CDR3 in amino acids: CASRSKGGAYGYTF. The CDR3, as DNA: TGTGCCAGCAGAAGTAAGGGCGGGGCCTATGGCTACACCTTC.

The chain employs TRBV2 and TRBJ1-3; D is perhaps TRBD1 (6 bases). Per germline, CDR1 SNHLY and CDR2 FYNNEI. The length of the CDR3 is 14 residues. Trimming stripped 8 bases from V and 7 bases from J, with 18 bases between. CDR3 in amino acids: CASDLHGGANTIYF. CDR3 sequence (DNA): TGTGCCAGCGACCTCCACGGGGGGGCTAACACCATATATTTT. Variable domain in full (rest from reference TRBV2 and TRBJ1-3): EPEVTQTPSHQVTQMGQEVILRCVPISNHLYFYWYRQILGQKVEFLVSFYNNEISEKSEIFDDQFSVERPDGSNFTLKIRSTKLEDSAMYFCASDLHGGANTIYFGEGSWLTVV.

This chain links TRBV30 with TRBJ2-1; D uncertain. V was clipped by 7 bases and J by 2 bases, with 9 bases between them. CDR1 and CDR2 from the germline V gene are GTSNPN and SVGIG (reference sequence). The CDR3 spans 12 residues. Here the CDR3 reads CAYSPPYNEQFF. The CDR3 bases are TGTGCCTACAGCCCCCCCTACAATGAGCAGTTCTTC.

V gene TRBV18 combines with J gene TRBJ2-7; tentatively, D is TRBD1 (5 bases). The germline gives CDR1 KGHSH, CDR2 LQKENI. There are 15 residues in the CDR3. Trimming removed 2 bases at V and 3 bases at J, with 14 bases between. CDR3 nucleotides: TGTGCCAGCTCACCAAGGCAGGGTGCTAGCTACGAGCAGTACTTC. This codes for CASSPRQGASYEQYF.

This chain uses TRBV19 with TRBJ2-4; maybe TRBD1 (5 bases). Trimming shortened V by 5 bases and J by 0 bases, and 14 bases separated the two germline ends. The CDR3 covers 16 residues. The germline CDR1 and CDR2 sequences are LNHDA and SQIVND (reference sequence). As DNA, the CDR3 is TGTGCCAGTAGTCCCTGGGGCAGGCTAGCCAAAAACATTCAGTACTTC. Translated: CASSPWGRLAKNIQYF.

The chain is built from TRBV2 and TRBJ1-3; 9 bases line up with TRBD1. The CDR3 runs 16 residues. Trimming took 4 bases from V and 1 from J; bases not matched to a gene: 5. Germline loops: CDR1 SNHLY, CDR2 FYNNEI. In nucleotides, the CDR3 is TGTGCCAGCAGTGTTCACAGGGGGCAATCTGGAAACACCATATATTTT. It codes for CASSVHRGQSGNTIYF.

The chain uses TRBV18 and TRBJ2-2; D may be TRBD1 (5 bases). The CDR3 extends over 17 amino acids. CDR1 KGHSH and CDR2 LQKENI come from the germline V gene. The ends were cut back, 2 bases at V and 0 bases at J, with 13 bases in the middle. CDR3 nucleotide sequence: TGTGCCAGCTCACCAACCCTCAGGGTTTCGAACACCGGGGAGCTGTTTTTT. Amino acids: CASSPTLRVSNTGELFF.

The chain has TRBV4-3 and TRBJ1-4; TRBD1 matches 9 bases. The CDR3 has 19 residues. V lost 4 bases and J lost 5; bases outside the gene matches: 17. Germline CDR1 is LGHNA and CDR2 is YSLEER. CDR3 in amino acids: CASSPLPGQGGLMNEKLFF. The CDR3 DNA reads as TGCGCCAGCAGCCCTCTTCCGGGACAGGGCGGATTAATGAATGAAAAACTGTTTTTT.

This clone was detected only once. The CDR3, as DNA: TGTGCCAGCAGTTACGCCAGGCAGGGCGGCTATGGCTACACCTTC. Translated: CASSYARQGGYGYTF. The chain has TRBV6-5 and TRBJ1-2; D may be TRBD1 (5 bases). Trimming shortened V by 2 bases and J by 4 bases, and 14 bases separated the two germline ends. CDR1 and CDR2 (germline): MNHEY, SVGAGI. The CDR3 totals 15 residues.